This TCR beta chain was captured in a study of PD-1 blockade in classical Hodgkin lymphoma. The assay was immunoSEQ multiplex PCR, and TCRdb's table has in-frame clones only and misses some. Of about 12,000 clones listed, 90% are singletons. In every patient, relapse followed autologous stem cell transplantation, while exposure to brentuximab vedotin differed. Isolation of CD4+ T cells from thawed PBMCs was performed by magnetic negative selection. Patients' outcomes at their best amounted to complete response, partial response or progressive disease. The germline CDR1 and CDR2 sequences are MNHNS and SASEGT. The CDR3 has 13 residues. V shed 8 bases, J shed 2 bases, and the junction held 3 bases outside the gene matches. Notes on the study in general: Exclusion applied to patients who initiated nivolumab less than 1 year following ASCT. Diversity similar to that of newly diagnosed patients was seen at baseline in complete responders.

Concerning this clone: Its antigen is unidentified.

The receptor's source is a human donor with classical Hodgkin lymphoma. Specimen: CD4+ T cells from blood, collected at baseline. This chain uses TRBV6-1 with TRBJ2-1; 7 bases align to TRBD2. DNA for the CDR3: TGTGCCAGCCGGACTAGAGCCTACAATGAGCAGTTCTTC. It translates to CASRTRAYNEQFF.